The rows below give T cell receptor beta chains drawn from one sample of a study of blood T cell repertoires in COVID-19. Assay used: immunoSEQ multiplex PCR; TCRdb lists only in-frame clones, some missing. The table lists roughly 100,000 clones, approximately 80% of them singletons. Material: peripheral blood. The receptors shown here come from a man aged 80 or over with COVID-19, enrolled during active disease. The CDR3 runs from the conserved cysteine through the conserved F or W. A D gene is named only where the DNA matches it firmly. Part of the rows lack a size; the others show once, few, many or a class for expanded clones.

D gene | J gene | V gene | clone size | CDR3 DNA | CDR3 protein
TRBD2 | TRBJ2-1 | TRBV7-3 | - | TGTGCCAGCAGCCCGGAAGGGCTAGCGGGGGGAAGCTACAATGAGCAGTTCTTC | CASSPEGLAGGSYNEQFF
- | TRBJ1-1 | TRBV3-1/TRBV3-2 | - | TGTGCCAGCAGCCAAGATAGCGACGGCAACACTGAAGCTTTCTTT | CASSQDSDGNTEAFF
- | TRBJ2-3 | TRBV20-1 | - | TGCAGTGCTAGTGCCCTCACAGATACGCAGTATTTT | CSASALTDTQYF
TRBD1 | TRBJ1-1 | TRBV5-1 | - | TGCGCCAGCAGCTTGGAACAGGGGGCATCTGAAGCTTTCTTT | CASSLEQGASEAFF
TRBD1 | TRBJ2-3 | TRBV5-1 | - | TGCGCCAGCAGCGGAAGGGACAGGGGGCGCCCAGATACGCAGTATTTT | CASSGRDRGRPDTQYF
TRBD2 | TRBJ2-1 | TRBV5-5 | - | TGTGCCAGCAGCTTGGGGGGACTAGCCAATGAGCAGTTCTTC | CASSLGGLANEQFF
TRBD2 | TRBJ2-3 | TRBV30 | once | TGTGCCTGGAGGGTAGCGGGAGGAATAGATACGCAGTATTTT | CAWRVAGGIDTQYF
TRBD2 | TRBJ2-1 | TRBV5-1 | - | TGCGCCAGCAGCTTGCCTAGCGGGGGGACGTTGTCCTACAATGAGCAGTTCTTC | CASSLPSGGTLSYNEQFF
TRBD1 | TRBJ1-1 | TRBV7-8 | - | TGTGCCAGCAGCTTAAGGACAGGAAACACTGAAGCTTTCTTT | CASSLRTGNTEAFF
- | TRBJ1-2 | TRBV5-1 | - | TGCGCCAGCAGCTTGGCCAACAGGGCCTATGGCTACACCTTC | CASSLANRAYGYTF
- | TRBJ1-4 | TRBV5-1 | - | TGCGCCAGCAGCTTGGGAAGGCAGGGTGGACAAAAACTGTTTTTT | CASSLGRQGGQKLFF
- | TRBJ2-1 | TRBV12-3/TRBV12-4 | - | TGTGCCAGCAGCCCAATGCAGGGGAATGAGCAGTTCTTC | CASSPMQGNEQFF
- | TRBJ1-2 | TRBV14 | - | TGTGCCAGCAGCCAAGGTATCTATGGCTACACCTTC | CASSQGIYGYTF
TRBD1 | TRBJ2-2 | TRBV29-1 | - | TGCAGCGTGTCGGGACAGGGAATGGCCGGGGAGCTGTTTTTT | CSVSGQGMAGELFF
TRBD2 | TRBJ2-5 | TRBV18 | - | TGTGCCAGCTCACCGACTCTACTAGCGGGAAACCAAGAGACCCAGTACTTC | CASSPTLLAGNQETQYF
TRBD1 | TRBJ2-7 | TRBV20-1 | - | TGCAGTGCTAGTTGGGGCACAGGGGGTTTCTACGAGCAGTACTTC | CSASWGTGGFYEQYF
TRBD2 | TRBJ2-1 | TRBV4-1 | - | TGCGCCAGCAGCCAAGGCCTAGCGGGGGGAAGAGGTGAGCAGTTCTTC | CASSQGLAGGRGEQFF
- | TRBJ2-1 | TRBV3-1/TRBV3-2 | - | TGTGCCAGCAGCCAAGACCTTAACAATGAGCAGTTCTTC | CASSQDLNNEQFF
TRBD1 | TRBJ1-2 | TRBV3-1/TRBV3-2 | - | TGTGCCAGCAGCCACAGGGGGGCGGATTATGGCTACACCTTC | CASSHRGADYGYTF
- | TRBJ1-6 | TRBV10-3 | once | TGTGCCATCAGTGAGGAGACAGGATATAATTCACCCCTCCACTTT | CAISEETGYNSPLHF
- | TRBJ2-3 | TRBV15 | - | TGTGCCACCAGCAGAGATTTAGGCCGGGCAGATACGCAGTATTTT | CATSRDLGRADTQYF
TRBD1 | TRBJ1-6 | TRBV5-4 | - | TGTGCCAGCAGCCACAGACAGGGGAATTCACCCCTCCACTTT | CASSHRQGNSPLHF
TRBD2 | TRBJ2-1 | TRBV19 | - | TGTGCCAGTAGTATGTCCCGGGAGGCGATCAATGAGCAGTTCTTC | CASSMSREAINEQFF